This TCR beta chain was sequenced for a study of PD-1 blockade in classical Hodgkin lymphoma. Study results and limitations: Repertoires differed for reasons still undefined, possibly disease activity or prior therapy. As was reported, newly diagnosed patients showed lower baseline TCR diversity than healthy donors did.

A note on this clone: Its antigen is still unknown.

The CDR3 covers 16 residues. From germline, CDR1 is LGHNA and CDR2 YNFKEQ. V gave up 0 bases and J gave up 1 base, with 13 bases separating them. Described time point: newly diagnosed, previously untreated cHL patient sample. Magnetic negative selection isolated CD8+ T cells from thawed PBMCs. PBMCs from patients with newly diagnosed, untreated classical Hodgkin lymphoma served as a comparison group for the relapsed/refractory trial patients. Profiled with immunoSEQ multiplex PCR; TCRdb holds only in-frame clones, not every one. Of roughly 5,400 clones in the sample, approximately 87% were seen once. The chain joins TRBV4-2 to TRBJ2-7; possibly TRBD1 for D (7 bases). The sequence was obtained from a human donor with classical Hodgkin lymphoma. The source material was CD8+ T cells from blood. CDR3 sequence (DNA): TGTGCCAGCAGCCAAGATAGCTCAGGGGGGTCCTACGAGCAGTACTTC. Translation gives CASSQDSSGGSYEQYF.